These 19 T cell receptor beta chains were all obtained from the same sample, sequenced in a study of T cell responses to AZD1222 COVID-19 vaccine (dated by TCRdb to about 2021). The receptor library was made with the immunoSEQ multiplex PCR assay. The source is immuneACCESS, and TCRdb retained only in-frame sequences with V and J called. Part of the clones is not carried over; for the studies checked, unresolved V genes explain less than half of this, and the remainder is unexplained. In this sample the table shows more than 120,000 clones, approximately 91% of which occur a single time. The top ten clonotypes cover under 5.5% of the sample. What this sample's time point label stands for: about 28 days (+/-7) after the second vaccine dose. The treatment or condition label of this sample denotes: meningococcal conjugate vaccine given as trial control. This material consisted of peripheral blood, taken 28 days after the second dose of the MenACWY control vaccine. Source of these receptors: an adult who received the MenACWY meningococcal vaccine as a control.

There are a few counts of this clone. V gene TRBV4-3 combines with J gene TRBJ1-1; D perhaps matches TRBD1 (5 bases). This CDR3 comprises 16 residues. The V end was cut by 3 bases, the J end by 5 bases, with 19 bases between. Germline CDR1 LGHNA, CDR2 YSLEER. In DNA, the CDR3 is TGCGCCAGCAGCCATATAATAAGGGGTCTAGGGACTGAAGCTTTCTTT. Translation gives CASSHIIRGLGTEAFF.

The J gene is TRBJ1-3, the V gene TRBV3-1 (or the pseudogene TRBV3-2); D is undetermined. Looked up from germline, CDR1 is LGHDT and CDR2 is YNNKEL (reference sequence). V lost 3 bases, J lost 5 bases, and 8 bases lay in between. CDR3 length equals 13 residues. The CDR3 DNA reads TGTGCCAGCAGCCACGACCGGAGAAACACCATATATTTT. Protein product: CASSHDRRNTIYF.

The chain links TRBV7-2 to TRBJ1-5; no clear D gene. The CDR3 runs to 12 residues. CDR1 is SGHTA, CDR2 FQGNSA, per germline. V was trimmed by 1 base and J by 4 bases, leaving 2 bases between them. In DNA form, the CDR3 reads TGTGCCAGCAGCTTAGGGAATCAGCCCCAGCATTTT. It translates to CASSLGNQPQHF.

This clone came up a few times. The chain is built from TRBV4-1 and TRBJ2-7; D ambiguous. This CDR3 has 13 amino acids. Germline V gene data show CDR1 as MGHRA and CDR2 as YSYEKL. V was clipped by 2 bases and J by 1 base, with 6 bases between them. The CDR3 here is CASSQLPSYEQYF. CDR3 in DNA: TGCGCCAGCAGCCAATTACCTTCCTACGAGCAGTACTTC.

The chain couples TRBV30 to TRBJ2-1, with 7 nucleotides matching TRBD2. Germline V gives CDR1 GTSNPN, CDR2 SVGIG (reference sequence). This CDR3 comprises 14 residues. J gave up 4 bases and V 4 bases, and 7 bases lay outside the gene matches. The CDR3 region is CAWTSGGSYNEQFF. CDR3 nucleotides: TGTGCCTGGACTAGCGGAGGTTCTTACAATGAGCAGTTCTTC.

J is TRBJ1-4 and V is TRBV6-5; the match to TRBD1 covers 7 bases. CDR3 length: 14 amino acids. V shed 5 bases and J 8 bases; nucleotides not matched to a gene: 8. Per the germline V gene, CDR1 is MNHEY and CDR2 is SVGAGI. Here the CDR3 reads CASSRDRVGEKLFF. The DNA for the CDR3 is TGTGCCAGCAGTCGCGACAGGGTTGGGGAAAAACTGTTTTTT.

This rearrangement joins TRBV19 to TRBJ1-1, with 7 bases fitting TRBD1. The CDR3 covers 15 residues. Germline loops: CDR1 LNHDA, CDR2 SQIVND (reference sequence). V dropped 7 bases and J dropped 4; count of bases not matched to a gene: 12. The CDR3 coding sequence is TGTGCCAGTACATTTCGCGGGGACAGAGGCACTGAAGCTTTCTTT. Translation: CASTFRGDRGTEAFF.

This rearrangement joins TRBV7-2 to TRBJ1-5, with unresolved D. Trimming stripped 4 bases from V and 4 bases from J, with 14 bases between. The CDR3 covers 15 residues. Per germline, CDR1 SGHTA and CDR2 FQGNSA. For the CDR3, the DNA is TGTGCCAGCAGCTCCGAGGACGGGCCTAATCAGCCCCAGCATTTT. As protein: CASSSEDGPNQPQHF.

The CDR3 sequence is CASQGSQPQHF. The CDR3 DNA reads TGTGCCAGCCAGGGGTCGCAGCCCCAGCATTTT. J is TRBJ1-5 and V is TRBV6-5, with D tentatively TRBD1 (6 bases). In germline, CDR1 is MNHEY, CDR2 SVGAGI. CDR3 length: 11 residues. The germline V and J ends were trimmed by 8 bases and 7 bases, with 9 bases remaining between them.

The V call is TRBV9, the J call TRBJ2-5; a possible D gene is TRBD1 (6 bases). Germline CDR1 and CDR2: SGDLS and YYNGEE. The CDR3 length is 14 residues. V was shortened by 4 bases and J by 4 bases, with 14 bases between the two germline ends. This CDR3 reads CASSKIQGGETQYF. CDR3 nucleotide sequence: TGTGCCAGCAGCAAGATACAGGGCGGAGAGACCCAGTACTTC.

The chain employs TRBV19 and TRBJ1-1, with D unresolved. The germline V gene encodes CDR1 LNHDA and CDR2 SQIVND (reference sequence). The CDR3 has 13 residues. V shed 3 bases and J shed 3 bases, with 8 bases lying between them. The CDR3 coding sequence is TGTGCCAGTAGTATGCGGGAATACACTGAAGCTTTCTTT. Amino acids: CASSMREYTEAFF.

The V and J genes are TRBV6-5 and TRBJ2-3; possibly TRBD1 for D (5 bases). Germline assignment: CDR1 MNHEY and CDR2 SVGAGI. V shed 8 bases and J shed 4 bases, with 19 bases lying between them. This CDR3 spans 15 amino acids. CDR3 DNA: TGTGCCAGCCTGCGCGAGACAGACTCCCCAGATACGCAGTATTTT. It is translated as CASLRETDSPDTQYF.

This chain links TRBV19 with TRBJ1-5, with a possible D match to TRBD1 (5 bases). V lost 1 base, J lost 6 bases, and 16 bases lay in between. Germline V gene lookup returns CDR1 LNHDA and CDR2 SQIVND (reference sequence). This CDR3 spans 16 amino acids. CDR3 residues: CASSIGGTPGRQPQHF. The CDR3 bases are TGTGCCAGTAGTATAGGGGGGACCCCGGGGCGTCAGCCCCAGCATTTT.

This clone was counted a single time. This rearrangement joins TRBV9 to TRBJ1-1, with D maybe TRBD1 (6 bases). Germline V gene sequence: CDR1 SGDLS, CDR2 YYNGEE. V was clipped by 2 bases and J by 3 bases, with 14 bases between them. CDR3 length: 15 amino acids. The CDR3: CASSVFSDSHTEAFF. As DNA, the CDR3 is TGTGCCAGCAGCGTGTTCTCGGACAGCCACACTGAAGCTTTCTTT.

CDR3 in DNA: TGTGCCAGTGGTAGGGACGGAGACACTGAAGCTTTCTTT. Translation gives CASGRDGDTEAFF. The rearrangement joins TRBV19 to TRBJ1-1; the D gene is possibly TRBD1 (5 bases). The V end was cut by 8 bases, the J end by 3 bases, with 13 bases between. There are 13 residues in the CDR3. Germline V gene lookup returns CDR1 LNHDA and CDR2 SQIVND (reference sequence).

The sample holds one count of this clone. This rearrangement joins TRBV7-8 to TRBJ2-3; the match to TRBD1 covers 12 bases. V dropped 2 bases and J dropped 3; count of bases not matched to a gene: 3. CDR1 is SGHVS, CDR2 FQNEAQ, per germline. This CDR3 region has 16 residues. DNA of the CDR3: TGTGCCAGCAGCTTAATGGGACAGGGGGCGACAGATACGCAGTATTTT. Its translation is CASSLMGQGATDTQYF. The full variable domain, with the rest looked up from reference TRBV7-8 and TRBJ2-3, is GAGVSQSPRYKVAKRGQDVALRCDPISGHVSLFWYQQALGQGPEFLTYFQNEAQLDKSGLPSDRFFAERPEGSVSTLKIQRTQQEDSAVYLCASSLMGQGATDTQYFGPGTRLTVL.

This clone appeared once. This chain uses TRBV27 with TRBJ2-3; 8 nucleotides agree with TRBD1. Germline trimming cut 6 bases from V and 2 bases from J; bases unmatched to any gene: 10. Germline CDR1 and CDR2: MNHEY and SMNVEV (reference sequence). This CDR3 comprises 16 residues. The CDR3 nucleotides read TGTGCCAGCAGCATAAAAGGGACAGGACACACAGATACGCAGTATTTT. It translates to CASSIKGTGHTDTQYF.

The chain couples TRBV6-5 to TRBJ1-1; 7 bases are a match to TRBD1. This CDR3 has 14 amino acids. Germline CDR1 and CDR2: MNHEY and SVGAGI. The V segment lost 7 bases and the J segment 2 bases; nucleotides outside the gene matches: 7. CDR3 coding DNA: TGTGCCAGCACCGAGGGGGCAGAAAACACTGAAGCTTTCTTT. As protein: CASTEGAENTEAFF.

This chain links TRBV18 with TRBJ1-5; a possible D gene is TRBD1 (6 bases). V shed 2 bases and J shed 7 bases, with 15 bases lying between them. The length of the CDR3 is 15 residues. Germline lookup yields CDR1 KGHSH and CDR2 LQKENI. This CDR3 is CASSPLGGRGQPQHF. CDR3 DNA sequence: TGTGCCAGCTCACCATTGGGGGGCCGGGGGCAGCCCCAGCATTTT.